Listed below are T cell receptor beta chains from one sample, sequenced in a study of identical twins. Each CDR3 protein gets one entry after TCRdb re-called the 5' RACE reads with MiXCR. The data hold 1,800,000 or so distinct CDR3 sequences, with about 30% observed a single time. The source material was cord blood. These receptors were collected from a newborn girl in good health. Both conserved end residues are part of each CDR3. The D gene is left open where the match is weak. Size is omitted from some rows. Given values are once, few, many or a class for expanded clones.

v_call: TRBV6-5
d_call: TRBD1
j_call: TRBJ2-4
clone_size: once
cdr3_nt: TGTGCGAGCAGTTACTCGTGGGGCGACAGGGGGGCGGCCAAAAACATTCAGTACTTC
cdr3_aa: CASSYSWGDRGAAKNIQYF

v_call: TRBV18
d_call: TRBD2
j_call: TRBJ2-1
clone_size: -
cdr3_nt: TGTGCCAGCTCAACTGGAGCGGGATACAATGAGCAGTTCTTC
cdr3_aa: CASSTGAGYNEQFF

v_call: TRBV5-1
d_call: -
j_call: TRBJ2-1
clone_size: -
cdr3_nt: TGCGCCAGCAGCTCCAAAGGACTACAACCCTCCTACGAGCAGTTCTTC
cdr3_aa: CASSSKGLQPSYEQFF

v_call: TRBV3-1
d_call: -
j_call: TRBJ2-6
clone_size: many
cdr3_nt: TGTGCCAGCAGCCAGCCGAGCTCTGGGGCCAACGTCCTGACTTTC
cdr3_aa: CASSQPSSGANVLTF

v_call: TRBV14
d_call: -
j_call: TRBJ2-1
clone_size: few
cdr3_nt: TGTGCCAGCAATGGGTACAATGAGCAGTTCTTC
cdr3_aa: CASNGYNEQFF

v_call: TRBV12-3/TRBV12-4
d_call: -
j_call: TRBJ1-4
clone_size: few
cdr3_nt: TGTGCCAGCAGTCCCGGGACACCCCGAACTAATGAAAAACTGTTTTTT
cdr3_aa: CASSPGTPRTNEKLFF

v_call: TRBV12-3/TRBV12-4
d_call: -
j_call: TRBJ2-2
clone_size: -
cdr3_nt: TGTGCCAGCAGGCCCCCCACAGGCAACACCGGGGAGCTGTTTTTT
cdr3_aa: CASRPPTGNTGELFF

v_call: TRBV6-6
d_call: -
j_call: TRBJ1-1
clone_size: few
cdr3_nt: TGTGCCAGCAGTTACTCTCGGGGCTTGAACACTGAAGCTTTCTTT
cdr3_aa: CASSYSRGLNTEAFF

v_call: TRBV28
d_call: -
j_call: TRBJ2-3
clone_size: few
cdr3_nt: TGTGCCAGCAGTTCACCGTGGGGGGCGACAGATACGCAGTATTTT
cdr3_aa: CASSSPWGATDTQYF

v_call: TRBV9
d_call: -
j_call: TRBJ2-2
clone_size: -
cdr3_nt: TGTGCCAGCAGCGCGCAGGGGCGCGGCACCGGGGAGCTGTTTTTT
cdr3_aa: CASSAQGRGTGELFF

v_call: TRBV20-1
d_call: -
j_call: TRBJ2-7
clone_size: -
cdr3_nt: TGCAGTGCTAGAGGTCCCCATAGGGGGAGAACCTACGAGCAGTACTTC
cdr3_aa: CSARGPHRGRTYEQYF

v_call: TRBV7-2
d_call: -
j_call: TRBJ2-7
clone_size: few
cdr3_nt: TGTGCCAGCACCCTGGGACCGGGCTACGAGCAGTACTTC
cdr3_aa: CASTLGPGYEQYF

v_call: TRBV28
d_call: TRBD1
j_call: TRBJ2-5
clone_size: -
cdr3_nt: TGTGCCAGCAGTTTTCCGCCAGGGGGTGTCCAGTACTTC
cdr3_aa: CASSFPPGGVQYF

v_call: TRBV20-1
d_call: -
j_call: TRBJ1-2
clone_size: many
cdr3_nt: TGCAGTGCTAGACAGGGGAACTATGGCTACACCTTC
cdr3_aa: CSARQGNYGYTF

v_call: TRBV6-5
d_call: TRBD1
j_call: TRBJ2-3
clone_size: -
cdr3_nt: TGTGCCAGCAGTTACGGAGGGACAGGTCCCGCAGATACGCAGTATTTT
cdr3_aa: CASSYGGTGPADTQYF

v_call: TRBV20-1
d_call: TRBD2
j_call: TRBJ2-1
clone_size: -
cdr3_nt: TGCAGTGCTCCGAGCGGGACCTACTACAATGAGCAGTTCTTC
cdr3_aa: CSAPSGTYYNEQFF

v_call: TRBV5-1
d_call: TRBD2
j_call: TRBJ2-1
clone_size: few
cdr3_nt: TGCGCCAGCAGTAGGACTAGCGGGGGGGCCTTTGAGCAGTTCTTC
cdr3_aa: CASSRTSGGAFEQFF

v_call: TRBV20-1
d_call: -
j_call: TRBJ1-4
clone_size: once
cdr3_nt: TGCAGTGCTAGCAGGACAGTCCCTAATGAAAAACTGTTTTTT
cdr3_aa: CSASRTVPNEKLFF

v_call: TRBV10-3
d_call: -
j_call: TRBJ1-5
clone_size: few
cdr3_nt: TGTGCCATCAGTGAGTCTGGGCAGCTACCAAGCAATCAGCCCCAGCATTTT
cdr3_aa: CAISESGQLPSNQPQHF

v_call: TRBV20-1
d_call: -
j_call: TRBJ2-1
clone_size: once
cdr3_nt: TGCAGTGCTAGCCCGACTCGGAGCTCCTACAATGAGCAGTTCTTC
cdr3_aa: CSASPTRSSYNEQFF

v_call: TRBV15
d_call: TRBD1
j_call: TRBJ1-1
clone_size: few
cdr3_nt: TGTGCCACGAGCCAGGGGGGGAACACTGAAGCTTTCTTT
cdr3_aa: CATSQGGNTEAFF

v_call: TRBV7-9
d_call: -
j_call: TRBJ2-5
clone_size: few
cdr3_nt: TGTGCCAGCAGCACCCACAGAGACTTAAACCAAGAGACCCAGTACTTC
cdr3_aa: CASSTHRDLNQETQYF

v_call: TRBV5-1
d_call: TRBD1
j_call: TRBJ1-2
clone_size: -
cdr3_nt: TGCGCCAGCAGCATCCGCCGACAGGGGAACGGTTACACCTTC
cdr3_aa: CASSIRRQGNGYTF

v_call: TRBV20-1
d_call: TRBD2
j_call: TRBJ2-7
clone_size: -
cdr3_nt: TGCAGTGCTAGGTATCTAGCGGACTCCTACGAGCAGTACTTC
cdr3_aa: CSARYLADSYEQYF

v_call: TRBV28
d_call: TRBD2
j_call: TRBJ2-3
clone_size: many
cdr3_nt: TGTGCCAGTAGAGCGGGAGGGTCGACAGATACGCAGTATTTT
cdr3_aa: CASRAGGSTDTQYF